One TCR beta chain is described in this entry. Its antigen is still unknown. Germline V lookup: CDR1 MNHEY, CDR2 SMNVEV (reference sequence). This CDR3 contains 14 residues. Combining a sample-barcoded 5' primer with a J-beta primer mix, a second PCR ran for about 6 to 12 cycles. TCRdb analysed the 5' RACE reads with MiXCR anew, one entry per CDR3 protein. The table has approximately 1.5 million distinct CDR3 sequences, approximately 42% seen once. This entry comes from a study of blood T cells in healthy people across ages. Study-wide findings and caveats: What prevented conclusive comparison of naive and antigen-experienced cells was that PBMCs were unsorted.

Per sample, at least 6 micrograms of total RNA were extracted. The receptor's source is a woman aged 18-29 years in good health. Sequences were obtained from blood. V and J are TRBV27 and TRBJ2-5; D uncertain. The J call may be in error: the DNA end matches TRBJ2-7 better. CDR3 sequence: CASSYTSSGYEQYF. Here the CDR3 DNA reads TGTGCCAGCAGTTATACCTCCAGTGGGTACGAGCAGTACTTC.